This T cell receptor (beta chain) was recovered during a study of T cells in Graves' hyperthyroidism and ophthalmopathy. Graves' hyperthyroidism qualified as stable when ophthalmopathy did not progress within 18 months. The source material, RNA transcripts, was used to amplify TCR beta CDR3 regions. Initially, a first-round RT-PCR of the TCR CDR3 employed the HTBI primer set. TCRdb reprocessed the multiplex PCR reads via MiXCR and lists one record per CDR3 protein. The sample carries more than 350,000 distinct CDR3 sequences, 15% recorded once. Sequencing was done on a sample of blood. This sequence was found in a woman in her 30s with Graves' hyperthyroidism.

For the CDR3, the DNA is TGCGCCAGCAGCTTGGCCTATAACGGCCGGGACACTGAAGCTTTCTTT. Translated: CASSLAYNGRDTEAFF. The chain has TRBV5-1 and TRBJ1-1; D not certain. The CDR3 length is 16 residues. Trimming took 0 bases from V and 3 from J, leaving 15 bases between them. Germline assignment: CDR1 SGHRS and CDR2 YFSETQ.